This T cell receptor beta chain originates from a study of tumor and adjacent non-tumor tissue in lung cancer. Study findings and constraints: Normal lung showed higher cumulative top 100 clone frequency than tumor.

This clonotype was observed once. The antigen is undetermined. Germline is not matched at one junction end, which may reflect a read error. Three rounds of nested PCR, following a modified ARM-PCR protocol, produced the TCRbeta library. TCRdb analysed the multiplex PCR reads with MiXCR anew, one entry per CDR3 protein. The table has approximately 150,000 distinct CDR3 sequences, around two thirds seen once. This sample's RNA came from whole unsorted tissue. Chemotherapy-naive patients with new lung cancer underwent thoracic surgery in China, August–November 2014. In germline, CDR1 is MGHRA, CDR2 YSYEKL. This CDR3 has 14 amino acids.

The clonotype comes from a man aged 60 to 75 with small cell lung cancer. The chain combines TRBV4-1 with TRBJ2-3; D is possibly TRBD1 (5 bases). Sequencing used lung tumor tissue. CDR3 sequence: CASSLGPSTGTQYF. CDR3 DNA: TGCGCCAGCAGCCTGGGGCCTTCCACAGGTACGCAGTATTTT.